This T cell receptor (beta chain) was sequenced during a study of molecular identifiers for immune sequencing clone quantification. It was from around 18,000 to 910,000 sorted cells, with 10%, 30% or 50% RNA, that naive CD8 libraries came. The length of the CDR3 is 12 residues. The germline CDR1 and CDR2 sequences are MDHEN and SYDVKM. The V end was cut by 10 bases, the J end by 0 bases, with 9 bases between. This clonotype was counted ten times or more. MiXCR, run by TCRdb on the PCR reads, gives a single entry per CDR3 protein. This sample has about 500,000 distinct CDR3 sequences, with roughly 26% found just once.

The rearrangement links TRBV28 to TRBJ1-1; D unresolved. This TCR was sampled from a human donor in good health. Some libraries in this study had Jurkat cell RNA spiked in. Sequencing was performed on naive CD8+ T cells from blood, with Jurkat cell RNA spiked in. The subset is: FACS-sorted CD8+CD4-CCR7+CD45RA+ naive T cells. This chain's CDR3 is CATTELNTEAFF. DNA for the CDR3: TGTGCCACAACAGAGCTGAACACTGAAGCTTTCTTT.